This TCR beta chain was obtained from a study of cytomegalovirus exposure and HLA in healthy donors. General observations from the study: Several of the most significant clusters appeared linked to common viral pathogens, based on a later analysis.

A multiplex PCR was run with 60 Vbeta primers and 13 Jbeta primers. Original analysis: Per a later analysis, the number of unique TCR beta chains was roughly 83 million, of which around 9.9 million were shared. Some clones are missing from TCRdb's copy, which holds only in-frame ones; the method was immunoSEQ multiplex PCR. V and J calls and clone size follow that table, whereas D and trimming were derived from the DNA. There are about 110,000 clones in the sample; about 74% occur only once, and around 15% lies in the top ten. The V gene's germline CDR1 is SGHRS and CDR2 YFSETQ. V dropped 0 bases and J dropped 4 bases, with 7 bases sitting between them. This CDR3 region has 13 residues. On this clone itself: Antigen unknown.

This rearrangement joins TRBV5-1 to TRBJ1-1; maybe TRBD1 (5 bases). Sequencing was carried out using PBMCs. The sequence derives from a woman aged 40 to 50 in good health and CMV-seropositive. CDR3: CASSLGQSTEAFF. DNA of the CDR3: TGCGCCAGCAGCTTGGGACAGTCCACTGAAGCTTTCTTT.